The source of this T cell receptor beta chain is a study of T cell repertoires in cytomegalovirus infection. Study in general: HLA-B-restricted CMV epitopes that are well studied were used alongside recently identified HLA-C-restricted ones. It can be stated that public TCR beta signatures indicated CMV infection as well as a matching HLA type.

There are many counts of this clonotype. Antigen: not known. Broader study findings: CMV-specific TCR beta clonotypes restricted by HLA-C dominated the ex vivo response. Identification of carriers of CMV plus the relevant HLA was performed using cumulative public TCR beta family frequency.

TCRdb recomputed calls from the reads with MiXCR, one row per CDR3 protein. The repertoire consists of about 890,000 distinct CDR3 sequences, with more than 25% occurring once and the leading ten covering over 13%. The TCR sequence derives from a human donor in good health (CMV status not recorded). Some clones in this sample may be carry-over from other donors' samples. This specimen consisted of cultured CD8+ T cells from PBMCs, obtained from culture after CMV antigen stimulation.

CDR3: CASSLVPGLTLGEVGTDTQYF. In nucleotides, the CDR3 is TGTGCCAGCAGCTTAGTCCCGGGACTAACGCTGGGGGAGGTCGGCACAGATACGCAGTATTTT. The chain recombines TRBV7-8 with TRBJ2-3, with 7 nucleotides matching TRBD2. Unmatched junction bases numbered 20, after V lost 1 base and J lost 1 base. The CDR3 has 21 amino acids. Germline V CDR1 and CDR2: SGHVS, FQNEAQ.